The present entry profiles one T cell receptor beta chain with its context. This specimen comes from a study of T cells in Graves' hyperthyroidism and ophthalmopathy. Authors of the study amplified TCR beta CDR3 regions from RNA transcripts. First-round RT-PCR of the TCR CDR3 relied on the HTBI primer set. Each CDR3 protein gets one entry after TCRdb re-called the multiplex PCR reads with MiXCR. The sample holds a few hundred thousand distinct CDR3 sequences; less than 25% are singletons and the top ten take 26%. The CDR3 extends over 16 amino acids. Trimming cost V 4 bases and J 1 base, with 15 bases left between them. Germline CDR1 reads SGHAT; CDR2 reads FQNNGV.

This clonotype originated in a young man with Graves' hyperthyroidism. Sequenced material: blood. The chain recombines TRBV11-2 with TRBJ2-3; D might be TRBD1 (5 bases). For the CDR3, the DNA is TGTGCCAGCAGCTACGACCAAGGGGTGGGCACAGATACGCAGTATTTT. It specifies CASSYDQGVGTDTQYF.